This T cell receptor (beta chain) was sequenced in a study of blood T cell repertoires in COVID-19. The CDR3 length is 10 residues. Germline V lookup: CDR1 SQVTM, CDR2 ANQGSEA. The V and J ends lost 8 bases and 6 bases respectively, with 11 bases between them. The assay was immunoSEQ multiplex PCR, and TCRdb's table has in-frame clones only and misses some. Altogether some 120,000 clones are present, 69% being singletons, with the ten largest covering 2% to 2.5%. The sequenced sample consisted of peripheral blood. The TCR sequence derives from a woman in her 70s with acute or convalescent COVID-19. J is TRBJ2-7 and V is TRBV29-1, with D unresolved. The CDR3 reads CSLQRSEQYF. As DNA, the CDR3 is TGCAGCCTTCAAAGGAGCGAGCAGTACTTC.